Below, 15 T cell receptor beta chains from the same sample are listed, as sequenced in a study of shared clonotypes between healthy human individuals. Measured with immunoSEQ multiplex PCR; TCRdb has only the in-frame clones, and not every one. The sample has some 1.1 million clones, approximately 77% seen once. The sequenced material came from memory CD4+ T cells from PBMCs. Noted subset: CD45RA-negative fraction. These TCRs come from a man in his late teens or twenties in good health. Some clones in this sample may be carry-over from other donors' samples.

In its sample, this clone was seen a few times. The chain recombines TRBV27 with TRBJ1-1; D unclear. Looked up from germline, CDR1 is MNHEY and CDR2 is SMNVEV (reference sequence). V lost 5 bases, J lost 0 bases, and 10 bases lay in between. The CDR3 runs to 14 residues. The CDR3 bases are TGTGCCAGCAGTGGCCGGACTATGAACACTGAAGCTTTCTTT. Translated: CASSGRTMNTEAFF.

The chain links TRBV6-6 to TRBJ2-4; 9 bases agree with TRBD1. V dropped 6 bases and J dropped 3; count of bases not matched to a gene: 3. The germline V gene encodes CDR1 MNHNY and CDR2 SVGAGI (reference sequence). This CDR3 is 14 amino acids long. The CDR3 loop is CASRQGANKNIQYF. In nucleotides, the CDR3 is TGTGCCAGCAGACAGGGGGCTAACAAAAACATTCAGTACTTC.

Written as DNA, the CDR3 is TGCGCCAGCCAGACCCAGGGGGGAGAGACCCAGTACTTC. As protein: CASQTQGGETQYF. V and J are TRBV5-1 and TRBJ2-5; D is perhaps TRBD1 (7 bases). This CDR3 has 13 amino acids. V was clipped by 7 bases and J by 4 bases, with 14 bases between them. Germline V gene sequence: CDR1 SGHRS, CDR2 YFSETQ.

CDR3 DNA: TGTGCCAGTAGGAGGAGGGACAGGGGACCCTATGGCTACACCTTC. Translated, it gives CASRRRDRGPYGYTF. The V and J genes are TRBV19 and TRBJ1-2, with TRBD1 matching 10 bases. CDR1 and CDR2 from the germline V gene are LNHDA and SQIVND (reference sequence). This CDR3 has 15 residues. V lost 6 bases and J lost 4; bases outside the gene matches: 8.

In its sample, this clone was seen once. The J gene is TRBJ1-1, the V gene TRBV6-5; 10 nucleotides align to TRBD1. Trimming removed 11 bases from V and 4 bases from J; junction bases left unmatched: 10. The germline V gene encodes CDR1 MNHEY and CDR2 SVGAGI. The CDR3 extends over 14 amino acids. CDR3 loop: CAVRDRGQGTEAFF. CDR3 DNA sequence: TGTGCCGTCCGGGACAGGGGTCAGGGCACTGAAGCTTTCTTT.

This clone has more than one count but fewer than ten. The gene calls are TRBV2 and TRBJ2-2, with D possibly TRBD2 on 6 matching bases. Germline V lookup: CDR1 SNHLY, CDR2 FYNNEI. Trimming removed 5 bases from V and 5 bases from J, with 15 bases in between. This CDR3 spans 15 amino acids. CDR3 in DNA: TGTGCCAGCAGTTACGGGGGTGTGCGGACCGGGGAGCTGTTTTTT. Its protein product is CASSYGGVRTGELFF.

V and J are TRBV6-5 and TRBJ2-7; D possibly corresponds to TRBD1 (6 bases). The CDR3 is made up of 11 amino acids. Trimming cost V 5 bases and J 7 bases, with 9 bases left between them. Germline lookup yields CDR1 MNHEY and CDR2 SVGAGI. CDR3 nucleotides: TGTGCCAGCAGTGATAGGGGGGAGCAGTACTTC. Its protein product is CASSDRGEQYF.

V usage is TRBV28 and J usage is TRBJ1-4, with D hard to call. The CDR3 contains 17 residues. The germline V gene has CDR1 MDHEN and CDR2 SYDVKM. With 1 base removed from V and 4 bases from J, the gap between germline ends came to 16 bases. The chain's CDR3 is CASSLSGPRGNNEKLFF. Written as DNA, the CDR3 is TGTGCCAGCAGTTTATCCGGGCCCCGGGGAAATAATGAAAAACTGTTTTTT.

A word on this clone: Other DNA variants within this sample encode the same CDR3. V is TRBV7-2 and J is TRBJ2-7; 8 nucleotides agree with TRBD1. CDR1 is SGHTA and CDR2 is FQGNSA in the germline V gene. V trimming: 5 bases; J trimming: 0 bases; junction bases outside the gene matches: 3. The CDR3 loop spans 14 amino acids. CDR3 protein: CASSRDRTSYEQYF. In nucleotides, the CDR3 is TGTGCCAGCAGCCGGGACAGGACCTCCTACGAGCAGTACTTC.

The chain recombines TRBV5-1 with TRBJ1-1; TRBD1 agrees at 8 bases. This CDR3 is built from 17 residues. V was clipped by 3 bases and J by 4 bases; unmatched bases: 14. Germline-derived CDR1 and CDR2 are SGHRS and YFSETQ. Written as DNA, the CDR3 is TGCGCCAGCAGCTCCCCGACAGGGGATAGGTTTGTCACTGAAGCTTTCTTT. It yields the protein CASSSPTGDRFVTEAFF.

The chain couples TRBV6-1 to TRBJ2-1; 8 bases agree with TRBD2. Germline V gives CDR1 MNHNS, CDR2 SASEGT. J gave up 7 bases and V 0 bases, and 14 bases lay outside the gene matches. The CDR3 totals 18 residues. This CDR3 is CASSEATLLADTQNEQFF. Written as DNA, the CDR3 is TGTGCCAGCAGTGAAGCGACTCTACTAGCGGACACGCAAAATGAGCAGTTCTTC.

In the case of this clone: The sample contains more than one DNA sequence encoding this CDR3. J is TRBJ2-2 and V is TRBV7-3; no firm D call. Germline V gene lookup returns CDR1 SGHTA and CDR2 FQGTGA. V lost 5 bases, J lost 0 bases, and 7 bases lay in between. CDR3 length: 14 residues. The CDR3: CASSPLANTGELFF. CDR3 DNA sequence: TGTGCCAGCAGCCCCCTAGCGAACACCGGGGAGCTGTTTTTT.

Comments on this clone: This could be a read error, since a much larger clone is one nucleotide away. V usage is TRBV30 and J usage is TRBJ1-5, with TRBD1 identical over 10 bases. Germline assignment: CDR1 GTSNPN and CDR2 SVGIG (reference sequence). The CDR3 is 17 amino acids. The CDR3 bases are TGTGCCTGGAGTAGGGACAGGGGAGGGCGATACAGTCAGCCCCGGCATTTT. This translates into CAWSRDRGGRYSQPRHF.

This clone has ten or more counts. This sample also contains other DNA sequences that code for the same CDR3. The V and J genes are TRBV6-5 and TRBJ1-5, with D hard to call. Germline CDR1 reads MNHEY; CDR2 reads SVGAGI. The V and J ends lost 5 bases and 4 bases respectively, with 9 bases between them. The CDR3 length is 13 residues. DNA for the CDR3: TGTGCCAGCAGTCCCTCCCGTAATCAGCCCCAGCATTTT. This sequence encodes CASSPSRNQPQHF.

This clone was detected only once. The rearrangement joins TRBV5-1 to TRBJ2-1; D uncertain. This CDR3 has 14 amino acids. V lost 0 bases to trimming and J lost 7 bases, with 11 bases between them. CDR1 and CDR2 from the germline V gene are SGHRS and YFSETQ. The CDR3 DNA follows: TGCGCCAGCAGCTTGGGGACGGTGGGGAATGAGCAGTTCTTC. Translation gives CASSLGTVGNEQFF.